This T cell receptor (beta chain) is from a study of blood T cell repertoires in COVID-19. Study-level background: Samples of COVID-19 (acute and convalescent) were obtained from the United States, Italy and Spain. PBMCs, B-cell-depleted T cells, or T cells were the source of the cDNA or gDNA that made up the material.

Study processing details: Reference gene primers were amplified, and this amplification served to estimate nucleated cell counts. Libraries were prepared by immunoSEQ multiplex PCR; TCRdb keeps only in-frame clonotypes and omits some of them. V and J calls plus clone size are reproduced from that table; the DNA served to infer D and trimming. In the table there are about 78,000 clones, about 90% of which are singletons. This clone appeared a few times. Between the trimmed V and J ends, which lost 2 bases and 7 bases, there was a span of 12 bases. CDR3 length equals 14 residues. Germline V CDR1 and CDR2: KGHSH, LQKENI.

This chain links TRBV18 with TRBJ1-5; D call uncertain. Sequenced: peripheral blood. The clonotype was recovered from a woman between 50 and 59 years old in a cohort sampled during active COVID-19. CDR3 coding DNA: TGTGCCAGCTCACCAGGTGGAGGCCGGCAGCCCCAGCATTTT. The encoded protein is CASSPGGGRQPQHF.